This T cell receptor beta chain was retrieved from a study of cytomegalovirus exposure and HLA in healthy donors. CDR1 and CDR2 from the germline V gene are MGHRA and YSYEKL. Trimming stripped 0 bases from V and 3 bases from J, with 17 bases between. CDR3 size: 18 residues. Primers for the PCR totalled 60 Vbeta and 13 Jbeta. The protocol was immunoSEQ multiplex PCR, while the TCRdb copy is restricted to in-frame clones and leaves out a portion. The sample lists 100,000 to 150,000 clones; 77% were seen once. Sequenced material: PBMCs. The sequence was collected from a woman in her thirties or forties in good health and CMV-seropositive. The chain uses TRBV4-1 and TRBJ2-2; D possibly corresponds to TRBD2 (5 bases). CDR3 sequence (DNA): TGCGCCAGCAGCCAAGATCGAGAGCGGCTAGAATACACCGGGGAGCTGTTTTTT. This translates into CASSQDRERLEYTGELFF.